Each of the 10 T cell receptor beta chains below was sequenced from the same sample in a study of glioma-infiltrating T cells. The iRepertoire nested amplicon-rescue multiplex PCR amplified TCR alpha and beta CDR3s from RNA. TCRdb re-called the multiplex PCR reads with MiXCR, one entry per CDR3 protein. This sample carries around 43,000 distinct CDR3 sequences, 20% to 25% of them seen once, and the ten largest clones take roughly 6.8%. Sequencing was carried out using glioma tissue, nonneoplastic brain tissue, or PBMCs (not recorded which). These receptors all come from a human donor with low-grade glioma or glioblastoma, undergoing nonglioma brain surgery, or in good health (not recorded which).

Only a few counts were recorded for this clonotype. Here the CDR3 reads CASSLGLGRISGNTIYF. The CDR3 DNA sequence: TGCGCCAGCAGCTTGGGTCTCGGACGTATATCTGGAAACACCATATATTTT. V is TRBV5-1 and J is TRBJ1-3; D unresolved. This CDR3 is built from 17 residues. Per the germline V gene, CDR1 is SGHRS and CDR2 is YFSETQ. Trimming removed 0 bases at V and 1 base at J, with 14 bases between.

The sample holds many counts of this clonotype. The genes are TRBV27 and TRBJ2-5; tentatively, D is TRBD2 (7 bases). This CDR3 comprises 15 residues. V was pared by 3 bases and J by 2 bases, with 13 bases between. The V gene's germline CDR1 is MNHEY and CDR2 SMNVEV (reference sequence). CDR3 nucleotide sequence: TGTGCCAGCAGTTTTGGGGGGGCCGGACAAGAGACCCAGTACTTC. Amino acids: CASSFGGAGQETQYF.

This clonotype was seen repeatedly, ten times or more. This chain's CDR3 is CAISEEPYSYNEQFF. DNA of the CDR3: TGTGCCATCAGTGAAGAACCTTACTCCTACAATGAGCAGTTCTTC. The rearrangement links TRBV10-3 to TRBJ2-1; unclear D gene. Germline CDR1 and CDR2: ENHRY and SYGVKD. V was shortened by 3 bases and J by 0 bases, with 9 bases between the two germline ends. This CDR3 region has 15 residues.

This clonotype showed up many times. The chain joins TRBV2 to TRBJ1-5; perhaps TRBD1 as D (5 bases). V lost 4 bases and J 5 bases, leaving 12 bases between the germline ends. The CDR3 extends over 14 amino acids. CDR1 and CDR2 from the germline V gene are SNHLY and FYNNEI. CDR3 DNA: TGTGCCAGCAGTGTCGACAGCCGAGATCAGCCCCAGCATTTT. This codes for CASSVDSRDQPQHF.

This clonotype appeared many times. The V and J genes are TRBV20-1 and TRBJ2-7; TRBD2 matches at 15 bases. J lost 2 bases, V lost 3 bases, and 2 bases had no gene match. CDR1 is DFQATT, CDR2 SNEGSKA, per germline (reference sequence). The CDR3 is 15 residues long. The CDR3 protein is CSASRTSGRAYEQYF. The CDR3 DNA reads as TGCAGTGCTAGCCGGACTAGCGGGAGGGCCTACGAGCAGTACTTC.

This clonotype was observed once. A read error is possible here, since a much larger clone lies one base away. The rearrangement links TRBV5-1 to TRBJ2-2; tentatively, D is TRBD2 (5 bases). This CDR3 contains 16 residues. Germline CDR1 SGHRS, CDR2 YFSETQ. The DNA for the CDR3 is TGCGCCAGCAGCTTGGAAGTACGACTCAACGCCGGGGATCTGTTTTTT. The encoded protein is CASSLEVRLNAGDLFF.

This clonotype has a count of ten or more. This chain links TRBV20-1 with TRBJ2-7, with D perhaps TRBD1 or TRBD2 (5 bases each). Germline V lookup: CDR1 DFQATT, CDR2 SNEGSKA (reference sequence). V was pared by 0 bases and J by 6 bases, with 9 bases between. The CDR3 contains 12 residues. The CDR3: CSARDEGPEQYF. In DNA form, the CDR3 reads TGCAGTGCTAGAGATGAGGGGCCCGAGCAGTACTTC.

This clonotype was counted at least ten times. This chain joins TRBV24-1 and TRBJ2-3; D is perhaps TRBD1 or TRBD2 (6 bases each). The CDR3 has 16 residues. Trimming took 7 bases from V and 0 from J, leaving 16 bases between them. Looked up from germline, CDR1 is KGHDR and CDR2 is SFDVKD. CDR3 in amino acids: CATRAGGGPSTDTQYF. The CDR3 DNA reads TGTGCCACCAGGGCCGGAGGGGGGCCCAGCACAGATACGCAGTATTTT.

This clonotype was observed a few times. CDR3 in DNA: TGTGCCAGCAGTGAGGGGCGACAGTCCTACCAAGAGACCCAGTACTTC. It codes for CASSEGRQSYQETQYF. The chain has TRBV2 and TRBJ2-5; TRBD1 might be the D (5 bases). The V and J ends lost 3 bases and 0 bases respectively, with 14 bases between them. Germline loops: CDR1 SNHLY, CDR2 FYNNEI. The CDR3 length is 16 residues.

V and J are TRBV29-1 and TRBJ2-7, with D tentatively TRBD1 or TRBD2 (6 bases each). The CDR3 is 14 residues long. Germline V gene data show CDR1 as SQVTM and CDR2 as ANQGSEA. Trimming pared 7 bases from V and 8 bases from J, leaving 24 bases between. The CDR3 protein is CSGHLGGQGNQQYF. The CDR3 region has the DNA TGCAGCGGGCACCTCGGGGGACAAGGGAACCAGCAGTACTTC.